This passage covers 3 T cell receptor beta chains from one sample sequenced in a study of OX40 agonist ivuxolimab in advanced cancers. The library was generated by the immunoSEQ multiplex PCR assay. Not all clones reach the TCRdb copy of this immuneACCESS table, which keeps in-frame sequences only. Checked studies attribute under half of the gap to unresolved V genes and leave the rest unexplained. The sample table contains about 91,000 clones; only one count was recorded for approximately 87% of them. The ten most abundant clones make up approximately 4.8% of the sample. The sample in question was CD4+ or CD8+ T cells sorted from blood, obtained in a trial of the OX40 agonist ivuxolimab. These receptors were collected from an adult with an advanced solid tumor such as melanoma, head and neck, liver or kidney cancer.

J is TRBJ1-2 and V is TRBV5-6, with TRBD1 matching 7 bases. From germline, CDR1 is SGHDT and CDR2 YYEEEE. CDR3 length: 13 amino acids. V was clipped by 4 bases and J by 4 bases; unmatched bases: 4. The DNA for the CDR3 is TGTGCCAGCAGCCCCGGGACAGCCTATGGCTACACCTTC. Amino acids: CASSPGTAYGYTF.

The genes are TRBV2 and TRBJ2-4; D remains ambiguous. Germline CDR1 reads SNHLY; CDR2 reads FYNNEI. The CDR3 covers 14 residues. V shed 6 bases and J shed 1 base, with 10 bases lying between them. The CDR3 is CASSDGRAKNIQYF. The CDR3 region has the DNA TGTGCCAGCAGCGACGGGCGGGCCAAAAACATTCAGTACTTC.

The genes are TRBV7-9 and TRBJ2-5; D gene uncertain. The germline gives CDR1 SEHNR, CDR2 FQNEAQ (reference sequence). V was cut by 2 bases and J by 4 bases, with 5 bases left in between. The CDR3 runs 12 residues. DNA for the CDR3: TGTGCCAGCAGCTTATCGACAGAGACCCAGTACTTC. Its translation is CASSLSTETQYF.